These 10 T cell receptor beta chains came from one sample sequenced in a study of T cell repertoires in cytomegalovirus infection. TCRdb itself ran the reads through MiXCR, one entry per CDR3 protein. This sample carries hundreds of thousands of distinct CDR3 sequences, 30% to 40% of them seen once, and the ten largest clones take roughly 17%. Their antigen targets remain unknown. This specimen consisted of cultured PBMCs, obtained from culture after CMV antigen stimulation. These receptors were collected from a human donor in good health (CMV status not recorded). Some clones in this sample may be carry-over from other donors' samples.

The V call is TRBV7-9, the J call TRBJ2-3, with 8 bases aligning to TRBD2. Trimming removed 3 bases from V and 6 bases from J; junction bases left unmatched: 26. Germline CDR1 is SEHNR and CDR2 is FQNEAQ (reference sequence). The CDR3 sequence is 21 residues long. CDR3 bases: TGTGCCAGCAGCTTTCTTTCCCTCCTAGAAGCGGGAGCGGGATCCCCCGATACGCAGTATTTT. It yields the protein CASSFLSLLEAGAGSPDTQYF. The variable domain in full, with the rest retrieved from reference TRBV7-9 and TRBJ2-3, is DTGVSQNPRHKITKRGQNVTFRCDPISEHNRLYWYRQTLGQGPEFLTYFQNEAQLEKSRLLSDRFSAERPKGSFSTLEIQRTEQGDSAMYLCASSFLSLLEAGAGSPDTQYFGPGTRLTVL.

This rearrangement joins TRBV6-2 or TRBV6-3 to TRBJ1-1, with D unclear. The germline V gene encodes CDR1 MNHEY and CDR2 SVGEGT. The length of the CDR3 is 15 residues. V was trimmed by 0 bases and J by 1 base, leaving 9 bases between them. The DNA for the CDR3 is TGTGCCAGCAGTTACTCGCCGGAACAGAACACTGAAGCTTTCTTT. It codes for CASSYSPEQNTEAFF.

There are a few counts of this clonotype. V and J are TRBV7-9 and TRBJ2-4; unclear D gene. Germline V gene lookup returns CDR1 SEHNR and CDR2 FQNEAQ (reference sequence). V lost 5 bases and J lost 4, with 12 bases in between. This CDR3 region has 14 residues. The CDR3 DNA reads as TGTGCCAGCAGCCTACCCCTGTCGAAAAACATTCAGTACTTC. Translating it yields CASSLPLSKNIQYF.

The CDR3 sequence is CASSFDIEAFF. The CDR3 DNA reads TGTGCCAGCAGTTTTGATATCGAAGCTTTCTTT. The genes are TRBV27 and TRBJ1-1; D not resolved. The CDR3 has 11 amino acids. Germline loops: CDR1 MNHEY, CDR2 SMNVEV (reference sequence). Trimming took off 3 bases at V and 8 bases at J, with 7 bases between the two ends.

V is TRBV7-9 and J is TRBJ2-7, with 7 bases matching TRBD2. This CDR3 comprises 15 residues. The germline CDR1 and CDR2 sequences are SEHNR and FQNEAQ (reference sequence). V shed 4 bases, J shed 3 bases, and the junction held 9 bases outside the gene matches. The CDR3 nucleotides read TGTGCCAGCAGCTCAGAGACTAGCTCATTCTACGAGCAGTACGTC. As protein: CASSSETSSFYEQYV.

This chain uses TRBV28 with TRBJ1-4; D remains unclear. From germline, CDR1 is MDHEN and CDR2 SYDVKM. Trimming removed 6 bases at V and 6 bases at J, with 5 bases between. The CDR3 covers 11 residues. The CDR3 nucleotides read TGTGCCAGCAGAGTGGATGAAAAACTGTTTTTT. It is translated as CASRVDEKLFF. Looking up the rest from reference TRBV28 and TRBJ1-4 gives the full variable domain: DVKVTQSSRYLVKRTGEKVFLECVQDMDHENMFWYRQDPGLGLRLIYFSYDVKMKEKGDIPEGYSVSREKKERFSLILESASTNQTSMYLCASRVDEKLFFGSGTQLSVL.

The chain combines TRBV7-2 with TRBJ2-1, with D perhaps matching TRBD1 or TRBD2 (5 bases each). This CDR3 has 15 residues. V lost 2 bases to trimming and J lost 9 bases, with 17 bases between them. In germline, CDR1 is SGHTA, CDR2 FQGNSA. The CDR3 DNA is TGTGCCAGCAGCTTATACGGGGCTGGGATTAGTGAGCAGTTCTTC. This encodes CASSLYGAGISEQFF.

This clonotype was found once. V is TRBV19 and J is TRBJ2-5; D gene ambiguous. Trimming left V 4 bases short and J 2 bases short, with 11 bases between. CDR1 LNHDA and CDR2 SQIVND come from the germline V gene (reference sequence). CDR3 length equals 14 residues. The DNA for the CDR3 is TGTGCCAGTAGTAGACGACCGTCACAAGAGACCCAGTACTTC. Translated, it gives CASSRRPSQETQYF.

The V and J genes are TRBV2 and TRBJ2-3, with a tentative D call TRBD2 (5 bases). CDR3 size: 13 residues. V lost 2 bases and J 10 bases, leaving 13 bases between the germline ends. Germline-derived CDR1 and CDR2 are SNHLY and FYNNEI. CDR3 residues: CASSENLILAQYF. The CDR3 nucleotides are TGTGCCAGCAGTGAAAATTTGATACTAGCGCAGTATTTT.

The chain recombines TRBV15 with TRBJ2-7; 8 positions agree with TRBD2. The CDR3 totals 14 residues. V shed 6 bases, J shed 0 bases, and the junction held 4 bases outside the gene matches. Germline V lookup: CDR1 LNHNV, CDR2 YYDKDF (reference sequence). CDR3 sequence reads: CATRPTSGSYEQYF. DNA for the CDR3: TGTGCCACCAGACCCACTAGCGGCTCCTACGAGCAGTACTTC.